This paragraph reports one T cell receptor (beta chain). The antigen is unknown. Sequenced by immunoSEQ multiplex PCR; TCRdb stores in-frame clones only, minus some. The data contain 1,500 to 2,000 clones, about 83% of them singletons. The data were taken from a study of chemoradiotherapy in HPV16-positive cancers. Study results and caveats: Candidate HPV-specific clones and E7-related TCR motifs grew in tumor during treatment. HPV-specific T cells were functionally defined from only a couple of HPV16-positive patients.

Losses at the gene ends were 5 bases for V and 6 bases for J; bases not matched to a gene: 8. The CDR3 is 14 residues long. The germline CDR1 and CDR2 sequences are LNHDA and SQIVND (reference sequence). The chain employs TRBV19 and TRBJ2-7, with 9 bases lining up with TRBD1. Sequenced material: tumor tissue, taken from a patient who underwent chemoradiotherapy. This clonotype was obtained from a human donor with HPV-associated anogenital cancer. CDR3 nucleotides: TGTGCCAGTAGTGCGACCGGGACAGGGCCCGAGCAGTACTTC. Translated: CASSATGTGPEQYF.